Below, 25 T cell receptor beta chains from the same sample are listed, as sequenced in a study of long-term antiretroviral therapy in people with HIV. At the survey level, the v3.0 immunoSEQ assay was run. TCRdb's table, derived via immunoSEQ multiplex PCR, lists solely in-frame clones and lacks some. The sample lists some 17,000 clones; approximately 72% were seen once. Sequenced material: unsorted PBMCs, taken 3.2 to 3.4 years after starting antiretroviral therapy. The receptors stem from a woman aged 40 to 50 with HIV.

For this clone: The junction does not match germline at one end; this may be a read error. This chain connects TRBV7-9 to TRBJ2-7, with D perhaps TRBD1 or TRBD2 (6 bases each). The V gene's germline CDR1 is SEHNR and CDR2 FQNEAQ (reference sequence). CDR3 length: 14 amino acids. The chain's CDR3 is CASSLAGGGNEQCF. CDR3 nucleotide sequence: TGTGCCAGCAGCTTAGCCGGGGGCGGAAACGAGCAGTGCTTC.

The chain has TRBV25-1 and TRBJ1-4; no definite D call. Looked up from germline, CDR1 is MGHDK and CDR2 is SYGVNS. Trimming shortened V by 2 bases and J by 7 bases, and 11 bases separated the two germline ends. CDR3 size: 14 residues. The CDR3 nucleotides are TGTGCCAGCAGTGAACTTTTGGGCCCTGAAAAACTGTTTTTT. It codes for CASSELLGPEKLFF.

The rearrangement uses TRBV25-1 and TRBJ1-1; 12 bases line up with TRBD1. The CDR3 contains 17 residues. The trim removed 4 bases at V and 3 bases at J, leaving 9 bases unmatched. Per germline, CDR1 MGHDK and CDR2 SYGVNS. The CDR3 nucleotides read TGTGCCAGCAGTGCGCTGGGACAGGGGGCGCGGGACACTGAAGCTTTCTTT. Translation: CASSALGQGARDTEAFF.

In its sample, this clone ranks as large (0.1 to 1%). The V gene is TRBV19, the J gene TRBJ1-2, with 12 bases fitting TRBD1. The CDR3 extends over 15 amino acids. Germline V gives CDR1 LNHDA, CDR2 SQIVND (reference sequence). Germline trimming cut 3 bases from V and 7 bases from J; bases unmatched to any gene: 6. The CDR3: CASSMGQGATVGYTF. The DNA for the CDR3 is TGTGCCAGTAGTATGGGACAGGGGGCGACGGTTGGCTACACCTTC.

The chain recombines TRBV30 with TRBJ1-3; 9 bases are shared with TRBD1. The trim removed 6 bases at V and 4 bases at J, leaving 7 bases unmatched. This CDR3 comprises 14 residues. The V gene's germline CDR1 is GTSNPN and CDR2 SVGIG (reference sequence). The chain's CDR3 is CACLGQGNGNTIYF. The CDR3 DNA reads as TGTGCCTGTCTTGGACAGGGGAACGGAAACACCATATATTTT.

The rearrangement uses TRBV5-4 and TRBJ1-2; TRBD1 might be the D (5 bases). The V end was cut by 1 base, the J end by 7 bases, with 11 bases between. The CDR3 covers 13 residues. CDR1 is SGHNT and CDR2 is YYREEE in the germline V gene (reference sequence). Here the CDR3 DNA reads TGTGCCAGCAGCTTGAAAGGGGATGTTGGCTACACCTTC. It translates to CASSLKGDVGYTF.

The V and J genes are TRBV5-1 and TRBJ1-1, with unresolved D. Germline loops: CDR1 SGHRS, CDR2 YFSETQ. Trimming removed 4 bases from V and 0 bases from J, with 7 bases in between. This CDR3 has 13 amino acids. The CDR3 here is CASSLGLNTEAFF. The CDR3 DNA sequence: TGCGCCAGCAGCCTTGGCTTGAACACTGAAGCTTTCTTT.

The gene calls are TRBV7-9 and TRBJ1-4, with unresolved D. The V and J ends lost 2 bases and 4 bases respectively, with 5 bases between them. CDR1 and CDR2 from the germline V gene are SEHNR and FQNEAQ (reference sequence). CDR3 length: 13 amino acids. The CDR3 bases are TGTGCCAGCAGCTTAAGTTATAATGAAAAACTGTTTTTT. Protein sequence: CASSLSYNEKLFF.

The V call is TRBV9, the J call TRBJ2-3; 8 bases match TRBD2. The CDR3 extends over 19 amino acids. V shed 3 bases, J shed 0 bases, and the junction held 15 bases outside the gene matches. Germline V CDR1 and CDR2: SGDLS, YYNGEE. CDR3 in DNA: TGTGCCAGCAGCGCCCGTACCCCCGGGACTAGACGTAGCACAGATACGCAGTATTTT. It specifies CASSARTPGTRRSTDTQYF.

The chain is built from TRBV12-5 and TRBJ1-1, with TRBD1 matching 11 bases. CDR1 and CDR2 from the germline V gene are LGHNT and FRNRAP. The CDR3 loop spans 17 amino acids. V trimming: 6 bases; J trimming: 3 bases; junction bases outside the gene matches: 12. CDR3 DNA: TGTGCTAGTGGACTTACCGGGACAGGGGGATGGGACACTGAAGCTTTCTTT. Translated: CASGLTGTGGWDTEAFF.

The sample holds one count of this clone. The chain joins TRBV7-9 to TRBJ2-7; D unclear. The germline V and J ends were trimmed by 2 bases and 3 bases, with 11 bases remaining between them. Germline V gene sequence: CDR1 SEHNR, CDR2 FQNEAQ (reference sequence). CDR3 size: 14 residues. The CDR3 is CASSLSGRNYEQYF. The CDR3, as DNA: TGTGCCAGCAGCTTATCGGGCAGGAACTACGAGCAGTACTTC.

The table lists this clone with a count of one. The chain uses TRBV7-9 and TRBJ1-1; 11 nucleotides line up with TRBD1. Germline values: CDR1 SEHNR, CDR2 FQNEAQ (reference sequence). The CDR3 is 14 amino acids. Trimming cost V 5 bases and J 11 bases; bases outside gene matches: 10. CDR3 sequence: CASSSTDRGHWAFF. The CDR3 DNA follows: TGTGCCAGCAGCAGTACGGACAGGGGGCATTGGGCTTTCTTT.

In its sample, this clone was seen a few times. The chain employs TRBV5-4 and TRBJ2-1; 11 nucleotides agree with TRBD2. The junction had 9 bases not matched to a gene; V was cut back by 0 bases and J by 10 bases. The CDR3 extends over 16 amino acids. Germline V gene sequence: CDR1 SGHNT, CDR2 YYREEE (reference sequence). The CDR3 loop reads CASSLGGLAEAPEQFF. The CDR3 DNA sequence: TGTGCCAGCAGCTTGGGGGGACTAGCGGAGGCACCCGAGCAGTTCTTC.

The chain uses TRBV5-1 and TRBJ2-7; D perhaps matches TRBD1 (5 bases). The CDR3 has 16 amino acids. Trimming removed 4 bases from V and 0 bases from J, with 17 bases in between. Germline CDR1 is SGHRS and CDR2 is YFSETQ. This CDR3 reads CASSPMGQGSSYEQYF. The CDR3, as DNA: TGCGCCAGCAGCCCCATGGGGCAGGGTAGCTCCTACGAGCAGTACTTC. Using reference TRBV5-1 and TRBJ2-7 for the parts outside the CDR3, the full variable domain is KAGVTQTPRYLIKTRGQQVTLSCSPISGHRSVSWYQQTPGQGLQFLFEYFSETQRNKGNFPGRFSGRQFSNSRSEMNVSTLELGDSALYLCASSPMGQGSSYEQYFGPGTRLTVT.

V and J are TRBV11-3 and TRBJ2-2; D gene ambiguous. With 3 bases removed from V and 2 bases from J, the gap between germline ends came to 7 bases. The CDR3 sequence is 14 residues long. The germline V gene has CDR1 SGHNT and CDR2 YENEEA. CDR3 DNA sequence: TGTGCCAGCAGCTTCACCACTAACACCGGGGAGCTGTTTTTT. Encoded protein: CASSFTTNTGELFF.

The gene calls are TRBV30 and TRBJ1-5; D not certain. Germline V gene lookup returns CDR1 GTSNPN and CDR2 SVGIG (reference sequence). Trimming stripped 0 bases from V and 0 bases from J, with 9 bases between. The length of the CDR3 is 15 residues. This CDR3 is CAWSVMGFSNQPQHF. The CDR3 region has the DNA TGTGCCTGGAGTGTAATGGGATTTAGCAATCAGCCCCAGCATTTT.

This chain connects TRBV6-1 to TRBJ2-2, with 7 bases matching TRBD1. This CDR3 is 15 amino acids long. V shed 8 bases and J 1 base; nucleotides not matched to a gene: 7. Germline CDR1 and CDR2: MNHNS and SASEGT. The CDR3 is CASGTGQMNTGELFF. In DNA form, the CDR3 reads TGTGCCAGCGGAACGGGACAGATGAACACCGGGGAGCTGTTTTTT.

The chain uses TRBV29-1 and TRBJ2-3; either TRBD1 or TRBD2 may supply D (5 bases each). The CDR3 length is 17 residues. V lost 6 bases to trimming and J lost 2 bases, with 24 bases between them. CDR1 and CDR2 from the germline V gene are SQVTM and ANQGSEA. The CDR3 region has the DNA TGCAGCGTCGACCCGATAGGGGACCCGACCTACACAGATACGCAGTATTTT. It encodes CSVDPIGDPTYTDTQYF.

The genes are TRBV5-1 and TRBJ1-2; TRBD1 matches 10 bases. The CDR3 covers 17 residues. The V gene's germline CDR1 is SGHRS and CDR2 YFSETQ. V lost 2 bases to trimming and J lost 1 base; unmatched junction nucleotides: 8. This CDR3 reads CASSLRGQGRLNYGYTF. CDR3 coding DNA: TGCGCCAGCAGCTTACGGGGACAGGGGCGCCTTAACTATGGCTACACCTTC.

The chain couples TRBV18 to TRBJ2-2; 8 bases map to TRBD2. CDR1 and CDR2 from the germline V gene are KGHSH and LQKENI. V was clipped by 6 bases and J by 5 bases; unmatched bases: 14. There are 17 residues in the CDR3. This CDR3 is CASSPAGGIQRTGELFF. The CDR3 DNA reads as TGTGCCAGCTCCCCCGCGGGGGGTATCCAACGAACCGGGGAGCTGTTTTTT.

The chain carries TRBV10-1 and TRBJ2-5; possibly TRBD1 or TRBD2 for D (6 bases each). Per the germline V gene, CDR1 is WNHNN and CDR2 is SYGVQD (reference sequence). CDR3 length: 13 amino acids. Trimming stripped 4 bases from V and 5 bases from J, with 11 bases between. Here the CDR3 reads CASSAGGLETQYF. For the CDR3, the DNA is TGCGCCAGCAGTGCCGGGGGCTTGGAGACCCAGTACTTC.

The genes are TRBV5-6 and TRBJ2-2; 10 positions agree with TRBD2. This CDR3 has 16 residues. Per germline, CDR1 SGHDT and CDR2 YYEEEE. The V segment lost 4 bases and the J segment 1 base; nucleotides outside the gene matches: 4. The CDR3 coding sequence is TGTGCCAGCAGCCCCGGACTAGCGGTGAACACCGGGGAGCTGTTTTTT. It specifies CASSPGLAVNTGELFF.

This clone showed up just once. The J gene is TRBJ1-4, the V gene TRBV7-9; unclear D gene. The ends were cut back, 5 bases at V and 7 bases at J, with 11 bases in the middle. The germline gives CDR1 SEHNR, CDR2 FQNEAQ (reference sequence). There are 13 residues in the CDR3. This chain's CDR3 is CASSLAGSEKLFF. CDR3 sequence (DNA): TGTGCCAGCAGCCTGGCTGGGAGTGAAAAACTGTTTTTT.

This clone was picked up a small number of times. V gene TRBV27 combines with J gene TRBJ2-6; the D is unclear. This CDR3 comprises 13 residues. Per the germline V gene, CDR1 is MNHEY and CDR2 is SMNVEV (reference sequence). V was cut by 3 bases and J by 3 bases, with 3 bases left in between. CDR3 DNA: TGTGCCAGCAGTTTGAGTGGGGCCAACGTCCTGACTTTC. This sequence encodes CASSLSGANVLTF.

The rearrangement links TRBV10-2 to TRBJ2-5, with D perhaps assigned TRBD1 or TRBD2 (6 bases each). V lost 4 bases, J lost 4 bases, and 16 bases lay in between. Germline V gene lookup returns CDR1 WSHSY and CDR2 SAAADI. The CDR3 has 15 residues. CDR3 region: CASSVRGRWRETQYF. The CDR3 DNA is TGCGCCAGCAGTGTTAGGGGGAGGTGGCGAGAGACCCAGTACTTC.